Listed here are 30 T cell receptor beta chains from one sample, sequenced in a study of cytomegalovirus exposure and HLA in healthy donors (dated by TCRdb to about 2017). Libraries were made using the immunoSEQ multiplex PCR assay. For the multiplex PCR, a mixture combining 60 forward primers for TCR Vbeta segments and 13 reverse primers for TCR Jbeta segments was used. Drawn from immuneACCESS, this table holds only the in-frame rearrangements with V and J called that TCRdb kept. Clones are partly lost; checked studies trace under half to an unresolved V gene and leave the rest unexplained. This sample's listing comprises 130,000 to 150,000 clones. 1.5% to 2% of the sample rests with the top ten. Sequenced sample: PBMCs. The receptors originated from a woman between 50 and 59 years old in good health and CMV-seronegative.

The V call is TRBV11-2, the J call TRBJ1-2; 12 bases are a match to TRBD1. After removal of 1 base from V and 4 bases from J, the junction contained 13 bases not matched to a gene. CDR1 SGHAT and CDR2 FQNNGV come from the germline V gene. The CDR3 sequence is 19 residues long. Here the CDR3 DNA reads TGTGCCAGCAGCTTAGCTCCGGGACAGGGGGCAGGTAGTGTCTATGGCTACACCTTC. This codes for CASSLAPGQGAGSVYGYTF.

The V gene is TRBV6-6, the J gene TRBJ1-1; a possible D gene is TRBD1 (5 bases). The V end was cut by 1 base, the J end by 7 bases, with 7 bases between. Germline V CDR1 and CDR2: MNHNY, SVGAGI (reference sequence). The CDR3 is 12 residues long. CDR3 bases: TGTGCCAGCAGTTACTGGGGGGATGAAGCTTTCTTT. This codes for CASSYWGDEAFF.

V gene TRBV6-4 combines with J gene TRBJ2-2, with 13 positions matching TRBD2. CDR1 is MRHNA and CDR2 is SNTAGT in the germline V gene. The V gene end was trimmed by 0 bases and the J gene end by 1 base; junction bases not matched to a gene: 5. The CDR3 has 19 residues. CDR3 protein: CASSDSATSGGRNTGELFF. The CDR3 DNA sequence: TGTGCCAGCAGTGACTCAGCGACTAGCGGGGGGCGGAACACCGGGGAGCTGTTTTTT.

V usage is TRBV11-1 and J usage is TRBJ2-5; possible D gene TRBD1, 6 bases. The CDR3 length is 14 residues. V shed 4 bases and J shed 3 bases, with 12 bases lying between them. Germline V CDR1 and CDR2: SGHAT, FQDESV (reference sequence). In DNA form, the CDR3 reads TGTGCCAGCAGCTCAGGACAGATTGAAGAGACCCAGTACTTC. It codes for CASSSGQIEETQYF.

The CDR3 reads CASSVIGNTIYF. The DNA for the CDR3 is TGTGCCAGCAGCGTTATTGGAAACACCATATATTTT. V is TRBV9 and J is TRBJ1-3; D unresolved. V was cut by 2 bases and J by 3 bases, with 3 bases left in between. CDR1 is SGDLS and CDR2 is YYNGEE in the germline V gene. The CDR3 is 12 residues long.

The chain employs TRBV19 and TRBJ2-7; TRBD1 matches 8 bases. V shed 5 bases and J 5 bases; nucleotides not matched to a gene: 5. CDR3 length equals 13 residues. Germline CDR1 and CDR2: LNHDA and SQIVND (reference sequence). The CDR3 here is CASSFSGGDEQYF. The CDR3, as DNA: TGTGCCAGTAGTTTCTCAGGGGGCGACGAGCAGTACTTC.

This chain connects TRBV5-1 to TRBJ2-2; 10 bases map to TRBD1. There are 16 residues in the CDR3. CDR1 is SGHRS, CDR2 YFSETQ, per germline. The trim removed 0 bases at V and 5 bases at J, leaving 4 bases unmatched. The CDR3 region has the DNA TGCGCCAGCAGCTTGGATAGGACAGGGGGGACCGGGGAGCTGTTTTTT. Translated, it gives CASSLDRTGGTGELFF.

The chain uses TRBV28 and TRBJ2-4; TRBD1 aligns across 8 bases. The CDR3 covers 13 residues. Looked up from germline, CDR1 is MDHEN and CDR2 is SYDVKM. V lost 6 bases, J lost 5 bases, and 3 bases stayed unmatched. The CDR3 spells CASREGQENIQYF. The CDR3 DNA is TGTGCCAGCAGGGAGGGACAGGAAAACATTCAGTACTTC.

CDR3 residues: CAWSARTGEAEKLFF. The CDR3 DNA reads as TGTGCCTGGAGTGCCAGGACAGGGGAGGCTGAAAAACTGTTTTTT. This chain joins TRBV30 and TRBJ1-4; 9 nucleotides line up with TRBD1. The germline gives CDR1 GTSNPN, CDR2 SVGIG (reference sequence). The CDR3 runs 15 residues. V was pared by 1 base and J by 7 bases, with 7 bases of the junction left unmatched.

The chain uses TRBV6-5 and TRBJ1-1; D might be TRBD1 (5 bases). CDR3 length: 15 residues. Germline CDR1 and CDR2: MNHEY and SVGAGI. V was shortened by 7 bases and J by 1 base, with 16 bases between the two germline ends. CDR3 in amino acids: CASNPLGGKNTEAFF. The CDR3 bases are TGTGCCAGCAACCCTCTCGGGGGGAAGAACACTGAAGCTTTCTTT.

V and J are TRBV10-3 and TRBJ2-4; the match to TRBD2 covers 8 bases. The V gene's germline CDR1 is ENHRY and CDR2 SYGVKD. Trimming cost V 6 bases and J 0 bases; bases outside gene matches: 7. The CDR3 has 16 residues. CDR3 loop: CAISDIAGRAKNIQYF. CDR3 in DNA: TGTGCCATCAGCGATATAGCGGGGCGAGCCAAAAACATTCAGTACTTC.

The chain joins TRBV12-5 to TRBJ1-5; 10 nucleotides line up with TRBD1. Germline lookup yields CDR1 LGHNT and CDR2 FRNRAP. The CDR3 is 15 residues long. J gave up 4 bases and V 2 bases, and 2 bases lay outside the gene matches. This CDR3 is CASGLLGQGNQPQHF. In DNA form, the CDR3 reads TGTGCTAGTGGTTTGTTGGGACAGGGGAATCAGCCCCAGCATTTT.

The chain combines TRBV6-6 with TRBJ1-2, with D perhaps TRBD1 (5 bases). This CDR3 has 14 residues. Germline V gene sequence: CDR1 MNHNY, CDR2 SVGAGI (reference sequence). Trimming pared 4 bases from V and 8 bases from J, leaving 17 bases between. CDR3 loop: CASSLGQGIRGYTF. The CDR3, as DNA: TGTGCCAGCAGTTTAGGGCAGGGCATACGAGGCTACACCTTC.

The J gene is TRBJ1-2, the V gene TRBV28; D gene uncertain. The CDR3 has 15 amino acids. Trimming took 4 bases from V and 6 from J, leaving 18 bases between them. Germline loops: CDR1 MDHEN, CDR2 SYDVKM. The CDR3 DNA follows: TGTGCCAGCAGTTCAGCGGCCGCTTTGAGGGATGGCTACACCTTC. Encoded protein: CASSSAAALRDGYTF.

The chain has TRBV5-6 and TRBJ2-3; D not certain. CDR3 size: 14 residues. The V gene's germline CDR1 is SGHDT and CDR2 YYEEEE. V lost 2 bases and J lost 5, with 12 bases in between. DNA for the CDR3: TGTGCCAGCAGCTTTCTACAGCAACTAGATACGCAGTATTTT. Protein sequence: CASSFLQQLDTQYF.

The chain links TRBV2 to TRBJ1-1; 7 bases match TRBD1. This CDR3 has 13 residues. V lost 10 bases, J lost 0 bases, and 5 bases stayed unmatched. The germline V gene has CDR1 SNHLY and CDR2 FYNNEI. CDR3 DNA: TGTGCCACCGAACAGGGGTTGAACACTGAAGCTTTCTTT. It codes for CATEQGLNTEAFF.

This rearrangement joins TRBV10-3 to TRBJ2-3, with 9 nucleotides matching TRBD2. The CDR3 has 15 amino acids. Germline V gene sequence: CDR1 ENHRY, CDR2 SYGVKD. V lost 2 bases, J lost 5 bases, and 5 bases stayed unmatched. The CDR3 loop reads CAISEAGGQGDTQYF. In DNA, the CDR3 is TGTGCCATCAGTGAGGCGGGGGGGCAAGGAGATACGCAGTATTTT.

CDR3 loop: CASSPRGEETEAFF. The CDR3 DNA follows: TGTGCCAGCAGCCCCAGGGGTGAAGAAACTGAAGCTTTCTTT. This rearrangement joins TRBV5-5 to TRBJ1-1, with a tentative D call TRBD1 (6 bases). V gave up 4 bases and J gave up 5 bases, with 15 bases separating them. The germline gives CDR1 SGHKS, CDR2 YYEKEE (reference sequence). The CDR3 covers 14 residues.

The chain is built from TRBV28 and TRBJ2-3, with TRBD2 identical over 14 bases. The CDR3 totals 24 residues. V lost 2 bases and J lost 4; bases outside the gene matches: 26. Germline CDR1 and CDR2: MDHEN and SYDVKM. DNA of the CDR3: TGTGCCAGCAGTTTAGCAGAGTTTTTGGGACTAGCGGGAGTAGTCCACAGGGGTGCAGATACGCAGTATTTT. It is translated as CASSLAEFLGLAGVVHRGADTQYF.

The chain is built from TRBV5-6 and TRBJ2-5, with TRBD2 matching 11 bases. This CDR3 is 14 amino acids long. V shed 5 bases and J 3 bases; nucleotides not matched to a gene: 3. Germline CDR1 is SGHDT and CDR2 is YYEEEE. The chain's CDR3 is CASRTSGAKETQYF. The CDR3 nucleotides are TGTGCCAGCAGGACTAGCGGGGCTAAAGAGACCCAGTACTTC.

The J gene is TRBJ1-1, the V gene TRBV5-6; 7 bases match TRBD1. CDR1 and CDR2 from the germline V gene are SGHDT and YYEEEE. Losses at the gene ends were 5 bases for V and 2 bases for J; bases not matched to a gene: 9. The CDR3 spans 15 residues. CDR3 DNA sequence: TGTGCCAGCAGTTACCAGGGACAGTTTAACACTGAAGCTTTCTTT. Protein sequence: CASSYQGQFNTEAFF.

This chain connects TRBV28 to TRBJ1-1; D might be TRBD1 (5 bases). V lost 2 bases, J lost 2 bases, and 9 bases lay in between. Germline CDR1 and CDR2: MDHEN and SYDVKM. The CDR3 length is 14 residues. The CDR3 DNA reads TGTGCCAGCAGTTTAATAGGGGCTAACACTGAAGCTTTCTTT. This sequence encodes CASSLIGANTEAFF. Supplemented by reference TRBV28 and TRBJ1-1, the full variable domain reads DVKVTQSSRYLVKRTGEKVFLECVQDMDHENMFWYRQDPGLGLRLIYFSYDVKMKEKGDIPEGYSVSREKKERFSLILESASTNQTSMYLCASSLIGANTEAFFGQGTRLTVV.

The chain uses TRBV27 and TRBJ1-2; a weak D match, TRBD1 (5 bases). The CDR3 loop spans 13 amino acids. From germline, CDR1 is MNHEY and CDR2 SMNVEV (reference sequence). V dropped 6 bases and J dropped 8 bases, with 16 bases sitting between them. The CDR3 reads CASSIFQGRGYTF. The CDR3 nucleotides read TGTGCCAGCAGCATCTTCCAGGGTCGAGGCTACACCTTC.

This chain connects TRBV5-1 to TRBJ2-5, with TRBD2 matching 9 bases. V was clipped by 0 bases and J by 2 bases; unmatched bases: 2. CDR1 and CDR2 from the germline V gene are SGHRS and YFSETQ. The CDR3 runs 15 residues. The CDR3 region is CASSLEAGGQETQYF. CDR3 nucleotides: TGCGCCAGCAGCTTGGAGGCGGGGGGGCAAGAGACCCAGTACTTC.

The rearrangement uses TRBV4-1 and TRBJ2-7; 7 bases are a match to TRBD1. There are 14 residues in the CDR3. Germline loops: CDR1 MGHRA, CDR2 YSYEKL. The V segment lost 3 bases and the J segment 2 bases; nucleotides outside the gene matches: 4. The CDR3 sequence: CASSHLTGTYEQYF. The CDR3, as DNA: TGCGCCAGCAGCCATTTGACAGGGACCTACGAGCAGTACTTC.

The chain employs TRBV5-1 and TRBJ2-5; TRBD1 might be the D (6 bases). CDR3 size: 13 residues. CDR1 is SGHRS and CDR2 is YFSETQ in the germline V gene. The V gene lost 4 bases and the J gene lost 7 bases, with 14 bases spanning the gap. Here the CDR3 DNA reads TGCGCCAGCAGCCCCGACAGGTCGGGGACCCAGTACTTC. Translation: CASSPDRSGTQYF.

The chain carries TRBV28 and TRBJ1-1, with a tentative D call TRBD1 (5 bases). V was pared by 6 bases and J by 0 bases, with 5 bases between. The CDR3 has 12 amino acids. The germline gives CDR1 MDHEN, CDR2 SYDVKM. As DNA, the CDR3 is TGTGCCAGCAGGGGGCTGAACACTGAAGCTTTCTTT. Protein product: CASRGLNTEAFF.

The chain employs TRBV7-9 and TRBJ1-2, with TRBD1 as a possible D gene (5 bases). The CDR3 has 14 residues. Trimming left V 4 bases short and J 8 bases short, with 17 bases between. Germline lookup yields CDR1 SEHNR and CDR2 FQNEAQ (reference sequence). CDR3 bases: TGTGCCAGCAGCTCAACAAGCAGGGTGGGGGGCTACACCTTC. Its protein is CASSSTSRVGGYTF.

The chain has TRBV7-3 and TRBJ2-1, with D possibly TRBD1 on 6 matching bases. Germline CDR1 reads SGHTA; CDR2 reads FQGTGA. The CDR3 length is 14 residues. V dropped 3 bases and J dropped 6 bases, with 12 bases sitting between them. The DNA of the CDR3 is TGTGCCAGCAGCTTGGGCAGGGGCAGCAATGAGCAGTTCTTC. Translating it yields CASSLGRGSNEQFF.

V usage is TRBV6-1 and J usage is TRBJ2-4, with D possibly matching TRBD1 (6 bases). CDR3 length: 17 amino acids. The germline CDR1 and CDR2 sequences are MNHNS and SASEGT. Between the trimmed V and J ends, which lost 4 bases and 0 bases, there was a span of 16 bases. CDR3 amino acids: CASSVRTAQLAKNIQYF. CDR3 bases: TGTGCCAGCAGTGTCCGGACAGCGCAACTAGCCAAAAACATTCAGTACTTC.